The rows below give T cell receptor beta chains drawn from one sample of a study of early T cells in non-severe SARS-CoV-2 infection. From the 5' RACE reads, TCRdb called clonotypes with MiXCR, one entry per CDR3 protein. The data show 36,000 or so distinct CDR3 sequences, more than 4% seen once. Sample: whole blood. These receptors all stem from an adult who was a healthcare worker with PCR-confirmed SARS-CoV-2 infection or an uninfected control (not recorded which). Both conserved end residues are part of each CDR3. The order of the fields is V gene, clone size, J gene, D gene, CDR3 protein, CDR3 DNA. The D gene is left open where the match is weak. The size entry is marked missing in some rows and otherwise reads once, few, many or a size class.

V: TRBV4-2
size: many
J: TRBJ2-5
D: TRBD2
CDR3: CASSQSLAGDIKETQYF
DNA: TGTGCCAGCAGCCAGAGCTTAGCGGGAGACATAAAAGAGACCCAGTACTTC

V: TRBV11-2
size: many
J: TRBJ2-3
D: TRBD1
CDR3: CASSLQWTGQGATDTQYF
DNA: TGTGCCAGCAGCTTACAGTGGACGGGACAGGGGGCCACAGATACGCAGTATTTT

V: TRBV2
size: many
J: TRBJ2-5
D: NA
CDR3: CASRAGTQVETQYF
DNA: TGTGCCAGCAGAGCCGGGACTCAAGTAGAGACCCAGTACTTC

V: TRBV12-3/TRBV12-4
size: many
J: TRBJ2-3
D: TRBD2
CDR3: CACRLAGGIDTQYF
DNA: TGTGCCTGCCGACTAGCGGGGGGGATAGATACGCAGTATTTT

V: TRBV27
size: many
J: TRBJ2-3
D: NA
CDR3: CASSLVDSIDTQYF
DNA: TGTGCCAGCAGTTTAGTGGATTCTATCGATACGCAGTATTTT

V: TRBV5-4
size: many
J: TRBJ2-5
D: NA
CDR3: CASSLAPQGGQETQYF
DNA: TGTGCCAGCAGCTTGGCCCCCCAGGGGGGGCAAGAGACCCAGTACTTC

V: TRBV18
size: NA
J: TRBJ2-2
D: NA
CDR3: CASSPSGNTGELFF
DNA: TGTGCCAGCTCACCTTCAGGGAACACCGGGGAGCTGTTTTTT

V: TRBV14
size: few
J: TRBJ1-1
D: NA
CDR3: CASSDTGRLEAFF
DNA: TGTGCCAGCAGCGATACGGGCCGCCTCGAAGCTTTCTTT

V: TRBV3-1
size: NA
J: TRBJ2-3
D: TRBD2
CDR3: CASSHRKRGVTDTQYF
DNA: TGTGCCAGCAGCCACCGTAAACGGGGGGTCACAGATACGCAGTATTTT

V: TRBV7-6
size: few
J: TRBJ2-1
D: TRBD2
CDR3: CASSLNGGSYNEQFF
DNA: TGTGCCAGCAGCTTGAACGGGGGGTCCTACAATGAGCAGTTCTTC

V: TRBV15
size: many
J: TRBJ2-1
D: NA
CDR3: CATSRDRENEQFF
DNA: TGTGCCACCAGCAGAGATAGGGAGAATGAGCAGTTCTTC

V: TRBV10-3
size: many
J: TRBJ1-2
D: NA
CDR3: CALKGLENRYTF
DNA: TGTGCCCTCAAGGGGCTAGAGAATCGCTACACCTTC

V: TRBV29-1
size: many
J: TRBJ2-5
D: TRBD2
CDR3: CSVGLAGAQETQYF
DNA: TGCAGCGTTGGTCTAGCGGGGGCACAAGAGACCCAGTACTTC

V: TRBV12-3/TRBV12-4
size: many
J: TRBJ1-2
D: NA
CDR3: CASSLGKREVHGYTF
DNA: TGTGCCAGCAGTTTAGGGAAGAGGGAGGTTCATGGCTACACCTTC

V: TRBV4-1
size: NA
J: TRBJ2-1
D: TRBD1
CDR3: CASSQPPGQGLNEQFF
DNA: TGCGCCAGCAGCCAGCCTCCGGGACAGGGACTCAATGAGCAGTTCTTC